These 11 T cell receptor beta chains were sequenced from one sample in a study of identical twins. Each CDR3 protein gets one entry after TCRdb re-called the 5' RACE reads with MiXCR. The sample yields hundreds of thousands of distinct CDR3 sequences, 6.1% seen once. The sequencing sample was made of naive T cells sorted from blood. All receptors derive from a man aged 18 to 30 in good health.

This clonotype was counted many times. The V gene is TRBV12-3 or TRBV12-4, the J gene TRBJ2-1; TRBD2 matches at 10 bases. V dropped 5 bases and J dropped 10; count of bases not matched to a gene: 17. The CDR3 is made up of 17 amino acids. The CDR3 DNA sequence: TGTGCCAGCAGTGACAAAGTAAGCGGGAGGGCCGTTTTGGAGCAGTTCTTC. Translated, it gives CASSDKVSGRAVLEQFF.

This clonotype has just a few counts. This chain joins TRBV5-1 and TRBJ2-1; no firm D call. Germline V gene data show CDR1 as SGHRS and CDR2 as YFSETQ. This CDR3 comprises 16 residues. V was shortened by 1 base and J by 0 bases, with 11 bases between the two germline ends. As DNA, the CDR3 is TGCGCCAGCAGCTTGATGGTCTCGAGCTCCTACAATGAGCAGTTCTTC. Translating it yields CASSLMVSSSYNEQFF.

At least ten counts were recorded for this clonotype. This chain connects TRBV6-5 to TRBJ2-1; TRBD2 aligns across 8 bases. The CDR3 spans 15 residues. Trimming removed 2 bases from V and 8 bases from J; junction bases left unmatched: 8. Germline-derived CDR1 and CDR2 are MNHEY and SVGAGI. The DNA for the CDR3 is TGTGCCAGCAGTTACAGAGCGGGAGCATCGGATGAGCAGTTCTTC. Translation: CASSYRAGASDEQFF.

This clonotype came up a few times. The chain joins TRBV10-3 to TRBJ2-3; TRBD2 matches 7 bases. Germline CDR1 ENHRY, CDR2 SYGVKD. CDR3 length: 15 residues. The V segment lost 6 bases and the J segment 0 bases; nucleotides outside the gene matches: 6. Here the CDR3 reads CAIRPGAGSTDTQYF. The CDR3 DNA is TGTGCCATCAGGCCTGGAGCGGGAAGCACAGATACGCAGTATTTT.

This clonotype was seen at least ten times. The V and J genes are TRBV7-7 and TRBJ2-3; 11 bases match TRBD2. CDR1 and CDR2 (germline): SSHAT, FNYEAQ (reference sequence). The ends lost 8 bases at V and 6 bases at J; junction bases unmatched: 10. CDR3 length equals 15 residues. The CDR3 protein is CASAKTSGIGDTQYF. CDR3 in DNA: TGTGCCAGCGCCAAGACTAGCGGGATAGGGGATACGCAGTATTTT.

The CDR3 sequence: CASSVGAENYEQYF. CDR3 DNA: TGTGCCAGCAGTGTAGGGGCAGAGAACTACGAGCAGTACTTC. The chain uses TRBV25-1 and TRBJ2-7; tentatively, D is TRBD1 (5 bases). The CDR3 runs 14 residues. Trimming took off 4 bases at V and 3 bases at J, with 13 bases between the two ends. The germline gives CDR1 MGHDK, CDR2 SYGVNS.

This clonotype was recorded many times. The genes are TRBV29-1 and TRBJ1-2; weak D call: TRBD1 (6 bases). V lost 3 bases to trimming and J lost 6 bases, with 14 bases between them. This CDR3 contains 13 residues. CDR1 is SQVTM and CDR2 is ANQGSEA in the germline V gene. CDR3 coding DNA: TGCAGCGTTGAGGTACAGGGAGAGGATGGCTACACCTTC. Amino acid sequence: CSVEVQGEDGYTF.

A remark on this clonotype: The junction does not match germline at one end; this may be a read error. The V call is TRBV20-1, the J call TRBJ2-7; a possible D gene is TRBD1 (6 bases). This CDR3 region has 16 residues. CDR1 is DFQATT and CDR2 is SNEGSKA in the germline V gene (reference sequence). The CDR3 here is CSARDRRTVPFGELYF. DNA of the CDR3: TGCAGTGCTAGAGATCGGAGGACAGTTCCTTTCGGAGAGCTGTACTTC.

This clonotype occurred many times. This sequence joins TRBV7-3 and TRBJ2-1; 9 bases are shared with TRBD1. This CDR3 is 17 amino acids long. With 0 bases clipped from V and 1 base from J, the junction kept 4 bases outside the gene matches. Looked up from germline, CDR1 is SGHTA and CDR2 is FQGTGA. CDR3 bases: TGTGCCAGCAGCTTAACACCGGGACAGGGATCCTACAATGAGCAGTTCTTC. It yields the protein CASSLTPGQGSYNEQFF.

The V and J genes are TRBV6-4 and TRBJ2-2, with TRBD2 matching over 8 bases. This CDR3 has 16 amino acids. The V gene end was trimmed by 5 bases and the J gene end by 6 bases; junction bases not matched to a gene: 11. CDR1 and CDR2 from the germline V gene are MRHNA and SNTAGT. CDR3 residues: CASSPKEREFSGELFF. The CDR3 DNA sequence: TGTGCCAGCAGTCCCAAGGAGCGGGAGTTTTCCGGGGAGCTGTTTTTT.

This clonotype was recorded many times. The V and J genes are TRBV12-3 or TRBV12-4 and TRBJ2-1, with D perhaps assigned TRBD1 or TRBD2 (5 bases each). This CDR3 is 12 amino acids long. V dropped 6 bases and J dropped 7 bases, with 10 bases sitting between them. The CDR3 DNA reads TGTGCCAGCAGGGAATGGGGGAATGAGCAGTTCTTC. Translating gives CASREWGNEQFF.